This TCR beta chain was sequenced during a study of patients and donors after allogeneic stem cell transplantation. TCRdb itself ran the RT-PCR reads through MiXCR, one entry per CDR3 protein. The profile shows roughly 230,000 distinct CDR3 sequences, around 14% of them singletons. Ten or more counts support this clonotype. Trimming took 0 bases from V and 0 from J, leaving 5 bases between them. The CDR3 totals 13 residues. Germline loops: CDR1 DFQATT, CDR2 SNEGSKA (reference sequence). The TCR comes from a human donor who was either an allogeneic HSCT recipient or a stem cell or donor lymphocyte infusion donor (not recorded which). It is not recorded whose cells these are; they may come from a transplant donor. This chain joins TRBV20-1 and TRBJ1-1; D is ambiguous. Sequenced input: blood, either unsorted or a sorted T cell fraction (not recorded which). The CDR3 spells CSARDPMNTEAFF. In DNA, the CDR3 is TGCAGTGCTAGAGATCCAATGAACACTGAAGCTTTCTTT.